This T cell receptor beta chain was obtained from a study of vaccination effects on CD4 cells after COVID-19. TCRdb keeps only in-frame clones here, not all; method: immunoSEQ multiplex PCR. The repertoire holds approximately 30,000 clones, with around 75% as singletons. Study-wide results and limits: There was marked clonal contraction among infection- and vaccine-induced clones late after vaccination.

The culture ran for 10 days before CD4+ T cells were isolated. This person caught SARS-CoV-2 sometime from March to December 2020, and PCR testing confirmed the infection. Two-dose BNT162b2 or mRNA-1273 vaccination was given to participants. Worth noting for this clone: Its antigen is unidentified.

The sample in question was CD4+ T cells from PBMCs cultured without peptide, obtained after COVID-19 vaccination. The clonotype comes from a human donor who had a prior SARS-CoV-2 infection.

The CDR3 is CASSSDRANQPQHF. The CDR3 DNA reads TGTGCCAGCAGCTCAGACAGGGCCAATCAGCCCCAGCATTTT. The chain recombines TRBV5-4 with TRBJ1-5; the match to TRBD1 covers 7 bases. CDR3 size: 14 residues. V gave up 3 bases and J gave up 3 bases; unmatched junction bases: 3. Germline CDR1 is SGHNT and CDR2 is YYREEE (reference sequence).